This is a list of T cell receptor beta chains from one sample in a study of sequential checkpoint blockade in melanoma. Assay: immunoSEQ multiplex PCR; the TCRdb copy retains only in-frame clones and omits some. The table lists fewer than 35,000 clones, roughly 80% of them singletons. Sequenced here: CD8+ T cells sorted from blood (inferred from file names), sampled from a patient given nivolumab and ipilimumab in sequence. These TCRs come from a human donor with melanoma. The CDR3 runs from the conserved cysteine through the conserved F or W. The D gene is left open where the match is weak. Expanded clones are given a class, and other clones once, few, many or no size at all.

.	TRBV19	few	TRBJ1-1	11	CASSTGLEAFF	TGTGCCAGTAGCACAGGGTTAGAAGCTTTCTTT
.	TRBV6-7	few	TRBJ2-7	15	CASSASRELAYEQYF	TGTGCCAGCAGCGCCTCCCGGGAGCTAGCGTACGAGCAGTACTTC
TRBD2	TRBV7-8	.	TRBJ2-5	16	CASSLVGLAGEETQYF	TGTGCCAGCAGCTTAGTGGGACTAGCGGGGGAAGAGACCCAGTACTTC
TRBD1	TRBV9	.	TRBJ1-2	18	CASSAPTHRTGHGYGYTF	TGTGCCAGCAGCGCGCCCACCCATCGGACAGGGCATGGCTATGGCTACACCTTC
.	TRBV6-5	few	TRBJ1-5	15	CASSPQAYSNQPQHF	TGTGCCAGCAGTCCACAGGCCTATAGCAATCAGCCCCAGCATTTT
.	TRBV7-8	.	TRBJ1-2	13	CASSLQGYYGYTF	TGTGCCAGCAGCTTGCAGGGGTACTATGGCTACACCTTC
.	TRBV4-1	.	TRBJ2-5	15	CASSQVGAVQETQYF	TGCGCCAGCAGCCAAGTAGGGGCGGTCCAAGAGACCCAGTACTTC
TRBD2	TRBV4-1	.	TRBJ2-1	14	CASSQVGTSDEQFF	TGCGCCAGCAGCCAAGTTGGGACTAGCGATGAGCAGTTCTTC
.	TRBV7-9	few	TRBJ1-2	14	CASSSPRRGDGYTF	TGTGCCAGCAGCTCCCCTCGCAGGGGAGATGGCTACACCTTC
TRBD1	TRBV6-9	.	TRBJ2-7	14	CASSFGQGEYEQYF	TGTGCCAGCAGTTTCGGACAGGGGGAGTACGAGCAGTACTTC
TRBD2	TRBV5-4	.	TRBJ2-7	15	CASSLSSGRGYEQYF	TGTGCCAGCAGCTTGTCTAGCGGGAGAGGCTACGAGCAGTACTTC
.	TRBV30	few	TRBJ2-7	12	CAWRQGPYEQYF	TGTGCCTGGAGACAGGGTCCCTACGAGCAGTACTTC
.	TRBV4-1	.	TRBJ1-6	15	CASSQGNWEGSPLHF	TGCGCCAGCAGCCAAGGAAATTGGGAGGGATCACCCCTCCACTTT
.	TRBV27	.	TRBJ2-3	11	CASSQGDTQYF	TGTGCCAGCAGCCAGGGCGATACGCAGTATTTT
TRBD1	TRBV9	.	TRBJ1-1	13	CASSPYRGGEAFF	TGTGCCAGCAGCCCCTACAGGGGGGGAGAAGCTTTCTTT
.	TRBV7-9	.	TRBJ2-7	11	CASSPHYEQYF	TGTGCCAGCAGCCCCCACTACGAGCAGTACTTC
.	TRBV7-9	.	TRBJ1-2	15	CASSLAWASNYGYTF	TGTGCCAGCAGCTTAGCGTGGGCAAGTAACTATGGCTACACCTTC
.	TRBV27	.	TRBJ1-2	13	CASSLSRAYGYTF	TGTGCCAGCAGTTTGTCCAGGGCCTATGGCTACACCTTC
TRBD1	TRBV4-3	.	TRBJ2-1	16	CASSWVRGQGLNEQFF	TGCGCCAGCAGCTGGGTCAGGGGACAGGGGTTGAATGAGCAGTTCTTC
.	TRBV4-2	.	TRBJ1-6	14	CASSQERGNSPLHF	TGTGCCAGCAGCCAAGAAAGGGGAAACTCACCCCTCCACTTT
TRBD2	TRBV13	.	TRBJ2-1	15	CASSLGRVSYNEQFF	TGTGCCAGCAGCTTGGGGAGGGTTTCCTACAATGAGCAGTTCTTC
.	TRBV9	.	TRBJ2-4	12	CASSPGVDIQYF	TGTGCCAGCAGCCCGGGTGTTGACATTCAGTACTTC
.	TRBV30	.	TRBJ2-7	12	CAWSSSGDEQYF	TGTGCCTGGAGTTCGTCAGGGGACGAGCAGTACTTC
.	TRBV7-2	.	TRBJ1-1	13	CASSLTGGTEAFF	TGTGCCAGCAGCTTAACAGGTGGCACTGAAGCTTTCTTT
.	TRBV18	.	TRBJ2-3	14	CASSPALDPDTQYF	TGTGCCAGCTCACCAGCACTAGATCCAGATACGCAGTATTTT
TRBD1	TRBV6-6	.	TRBJ2-5	15	CASSYPDRGEETQYF	TGTGCCAGCAGTTACCCAGACAGGGGGGAGGAGACCCAGTACTTC
.	TRBV4-1	few	TRBJ1-1	16	CASSLRREPLNTEAFF	TGCGCCAGCAGCCTAAGGAGGGAACCTCTGAACACTGAAGCTTTCTTT
.	TRBV19	.	TRBJ1-1	13	CASSQGPGTEAFF	TGTGCCAGTAGTCAAGGGCCAGGGACTGAAGCTTTCTTT
.	TRBV9	.	TRBJ1-2	14	CASSVKQAFYGYTF	TGTGCCAGCAGCGTTAAACAGGCGTTCTATGGCTACACCTTC
TRBD1	TRBV11-2	.	TRBJ2-2	15	CASSQDRGFTGELFF	TGTGCCAGCAGCCAGGACAGGGGGTTCACCGGGGAGCTGTTTTTT
TRBD2	TRBV6-5	.	TRBJ2-2	15	CASRALAGVTGELFF	TGTGCCAGCAGGGCACTAGCGGGAGTCACCGGGGAGCTGTTTTTT
TRBD2	TRBV4-2	.	TRBJ2-7	16	CASSQGIPSGYYEQYF	TGTGCCAGCAGCCAAGGGATTCCTAGCGGATACTACGAGCAGTACTTC
TRBD2	TRBV7-9	.	TRBJ2-5	14	CASTLGGSVETQYF	TGTGCCAGCACCTTAGGCGGGAGCGTCGAGACCCAGTACTTC
.	TRBV5-1	.	TRBJ2-2	15	CASSLETANTGELFF	TGCGCCAGCAGCTTGGAGACAGCGAACACCGGGGAGCTGTTTTTT
.	TRBV4-3	.	TRBJ2-1	16	CASSQALQGIYNEQFF	TGCGCCAGCAGCCAAGCACTCCAGGGGATCTACAATGAGCAGTTCTTC
TRBD2	TRBV4-3	.	TRBJ2-1	15	CASSQVAGAYNEQFF	TGCGCCAGCAGCCAAGTGGCGGGGGCCTACAATGAGCAGTTCTTC
.	TRBV4-2	.	TRBJ1-2	17	CASSQERGTGGFYGYTF	TGTGCCAGCAGCCAAGAGCGTGGGACTGGAGGGTTCTATGGCTACACCTTC
.	TRBV4-3	few	TRBJ2-5	14	CASSPDSFQETQYF	TGCGCCAGCAGCCCGGACAGCTTCCAAGAGACCCAGTACTTC
.	TRBV9	.	TRBJ2-7	11	CASGAPDEQYF	TGTGCCAGTGGGGCCCCTGACGAGCAGTACTTC
.	TRBV5-4	.	TRBJ2-2	15	CASSLAQGYTGELFF	TGTGCCAGCAGCTTGGCCCAGGGTTACACCGGGGAGCTGTTTTTT
.	TRBV10-3	few	TRBJ1-2	15	CAITPSQGNYYGYTF	TGTGCCATCACCCCTAGTCAGGGGAACTACTATGGCTACACCTTC
TRBD1	TRBV4-3	.	TRBJ2-7	18	CASSPYPGQGEGMAEQYF	TGCGCCAGCAGCCCGTATCCGGGACAGGGGGAGGGTATGGCCGAGCAGTACTTC
TRBD1	TRBV27	.	TRBJ1-1	14	CASKIRDRGTEAFF	TGTGCCAGCAAAATCCGGGACAGGGGCACTGAAGCTTTCTTT
TRBD1	TRBV30	.	TRBJ2-3	15	CAWSVTGVGTDTQYF	TGTGCCTGGAGTGTAACAGGGGTCGGCACAGATACGCAGTATTTT
.	TRBV19	.	TRBJ1-5	14	CASSLPGEGQPQHF	TGTGCCAGTAGTTTGCCAGGGGAAGGGCAGCCCCAGCATTTT
.	TRBV27	.	TRBJ2-6	16	CASSSISVTGANVLTF	TGTGCCAGCAGTTCAATTAGTGTAACTGGGGCCAACGTCCTGACTTTC
.	TRBV7-9	.	TRBJ2-7	13	CASSHRDGYEQYF	TGTGCCAGCAGCCACAGGGATGGCTACGAGCAGTACTTC
TRBD2	TRBV5-5	.	TRBJ2-1	17	CASRLGGLAGPYNEQFF	TGTGCCAGCAGACTAGGCGGGCTAGCGGGTCCCTACAATGAGCAGTTCTTC